Listed below are T cell receptor beta chains from one sample, sequenced in a study of spatial heterogeneity in lung cancer. TCRdb itself ran the 5' RACE reads through MiXCR, one entry per CDR3 protein. The sample carries approximately 22,000 distinct CDR3 sequences, approximately 5.8% recorded once. The sample in question was PBMCs, obtained at surgery. These receptors came from a male donor with early-stage non-small cell lung cancer. Each CDR3 is given with its conserved first and last residue. The D gene is left open where the match is weak. Clone size, where shown, is once, few, many, or a class for clones that have expanded.

abundance: many
len: 14
j_gene: TRBJ2-7
v_gene: TRBV5-6
d_gene: TRBD1
CDR3nt: TGTGCCAGCAGCCGCCGGGACAGCATCTACGAGCAGTACTTC
CDR3aa: CASSRRDSIYEQYF

abundance: -
len: 15
j_gene: TRBJ2-7
v_gene: TRBV6-1
d_gene: -
CDR3nt: TGTGCCAGCAGTGTATTCCGGGACGGAAACTACGAGCAGTACTTC
CDR3aa: CASSVFRDGNYEQYF

abundance: many
len: 13
j_gene: TRBJ2-7
v_gene: TRBV27
d_gene: TRBD2
CDR3nt: TGTGCCAGCAGTTTTACACTAGCGAGCGAGCAGTACTTC
CDR3aa: CASSFTLASEQYF

abundance: medium-sized
len: 15
j_gene: TRBJ2-5
v_gene: TRBV27
d_gene: TRBD2
CDR3nt: TGTGCCAGCAGTCCCCCAGGGCTAGCGGGAGAGACCCAGTACTTC
CDR3aa: CASSPPGLAGETQYF

abundance: many
len: 16
j_gene: TRBJ2-3
v_gene: TRBV5-4
d_gene: TRBD2
CDR3nt: TGTGCCAGCAGCGTTCTAGCGGGGGGGCCAACGGATACGCAGTATTTT
CDR3aa: CASSVLAGGPTDTQYF

abundance: many
len: 13
j_gene: TRBJ2-7
v_gene: TRBV7-2
d_gene: -
CDR3nt: TGTGCCAGCAGCCCCCGGACAGACTACGAGCAGTACTTC
CDR3aa: CASSPRTDYEQYF

abundance: many
len: 15
j_gene: TRBJ1-4
v_gene: TRBV6-6
d_gene: -
CDR3nt: TGTGCCAGCAGTTACTTCTGGGGGTCAGATGAAAAACTGTTTTTT
CDR3aa: CASSYFWGSDEKLFF

abundance: many
len: 16
j_gene: TRBJ2-5
v_gene: TRBV5-1
d_gene: TRBD2
CDR3nt: TGCGCCAGCAGCTTGGGAGCGGGGCGATATAGGGAGACCCAGTACTTC
CDR3aa: CASSLGAGRYRETQYF

abundance: -
len: 18
j_gene: TRBJ2-4
v_gene: TRBV18
d_gene: TRBD1
CDR3nt: TGTGCCAGCTCTCCCGGGACAGGGGGCGCCGGGGCCAAAAACATTCAGTACTTC
CDR3aa: CASSPGTGGAGAKNIQYF

abundance: many
len: 16
j_gene: TRBJ1-4
v_gene: TRBV4-3
d_gene: TRBD1
CDR3nt: TGCGCCAGCAGCCAGGCACCGGGACAGCCTAATGAAAAACTGTTTTTT
CDR3aa: CASSQAPGQPNEKLFF

abundance: -
len: 12
j_gene: TRBJ2-1
v_gene: TRBV28
d_gene: -
CDR3nt: TGTGCCAGCAGTTTATTGGGTGGTGAGCAGTTCTTC
CDR3aa: CASSLLGGEQFF

abundance: many
len: 15
j_gene: TRBJ2-5
v_gene: TRBV5-5
d_gene: TRBD2
CDR3nt: TGTGCCAGCAGCTTGGAGAGGACTAGATGGGAGACCCAGTACTTC
CDR3aa: CASSLERTRWETQYF

abundance: many
len: 14
j_gene: TRBJ2-7
v_gene: TRBV29-1
d_gene: TRBD1
CDR3nt: TGCAGCGTTGAAGTAGGGGACAGGGGGTACGAGCAGTACTTC
CDR3aa: CSVEVGDRGYEQYF

abundance: -
len: 15
j_gene: TRBJ2-2
v_gene: TRBV11-1
d_gene: -
CDR3nt: TGTGCCATAGCAAGGGGGGCATCTAACACCGGGGAGCTGTTTTTT
CDR3aa: CAIARGASNTGELFF

abundance: few
len: 15
j_gene: TRBJ2-1
v_gene: TRBV5-1
d_gene: TRBD2
CDR3nt: TGCGCCAGCAGCTTGGTCCCGACTAGCAGCCTTGAGCAGTTCTTC
CDR3aa: CASSLVPTSSLEQFF

abundance: many
len: 14
j_gene: TRBJ2-5
v_gene: TRBV18
d_gene: -
CDR3nt: TGTGCCAGCTCACCGAGACGCGGAGGAGAGACCCAGTACTTC
CDR3aa: CASSPRRGGETQYF

abundance: -
len: 13
j_gene: TRBJ1-2
v_gene: TRBV6-2/TRBV6-3
d_gene: -
CDR3nt: TGTGCCAGCACCCGACAGACAAACTATGGCTACACCTTC
CDR3aa: CASTRQTNYGYTF

abundance: many
len: 15
j_gene: TRBJ2-6
v_gene: TRBV6-2/TRBV6-3
d_gene: -
CDR3nt: TGTGCCAGCAGTTACCGTCGGGCAGGGGCCAACGTCCTGACTTTC
CDR3aa: CASSYRRAGANVLTF

abundance: many
len: 14
j_gene: TRBJ1-3
v_gene: TRBV27
d_gene: -
CDR3nt: TGTGCCAGCTCAAGATCGAGCTCTGGAAACACCATATATTTT
CDR3aa: CASSRSSSGNTIYF

abundance: medium-sized
len: 17
j_gene: TRBJ2-3
v_gene: TRBV7-9
d_gene: TRBD2
CDR3nt: TGTGCCAGCAGCTTAGGGGCTAGCGGGAGTCGCACAGATACGCAGTATTTT
CDR3aa: CASSLGASGSRTDTQYF

abundance: many
len: 16
j_gene: TRBJ2-5
v_gene: TRBV7-9
d_gene: TRBD1
CDR3nt: TGTGCCAGCAGCCCCCCGCAGGGGGATTCTAAAGAGACCCAGTACTTC
CDR3aa: CASSPPQGDSKETQYF

abundance: -
len: 13
j_gene: TRBJ2-5
v_gene: TRBV3-1
d_gene: TRBD2
CDR3nt: TGTGCCAGCAGCTCGACTAGCCGGGAGACCCAGTACTTC
CDR3aa: CASSSTSRETQYF

abundance: few
len: 15
j_gene: TRBJ2-1
v_gene: TRBV5-1
d_gene: -
CDR3nt: TGCGCCAGCAGCTTGGAAGGGGCTTCCTACAATGAGCAGTTCTTC
CDR3aa: CASSLEGASYNEQFF

abundance: -
len: 11
j_gene: TRBJ2-5
v_gene: TRBV30
d_gene: -
CDR3nt: TGTGCCTGGAGTGTAGAAGAGACCCAGTACTTC
CDR3aa: CAWSVEETQYF

abundance: -
len: 19
j_gene: TRBJ2-1
v_gene: TRBV12-3/TRBV12-4
d_gene: -
CDR3nt: TGTGCCAGCACCCCCGGGAGGGGGCGAAGATTAAGCTCCTACAATGAGCAGTTCTTC
CDR3aa: CASTPGRGRRLSSYNEQFF

abundance: many
len: 15
j_gene: TRBJ2-6
v_gene: TRBV6-2/TRBV6-3
d_gene: -
CDR3nt: TGTGCCAGCAGTTACCTAGAGGCTGGGGCCAACGTCCTGACTTTC
CDR3aa: CASSYLEAGANVLTF

abundance: many
len: 11
j_gene: TRBJ2-1
v_gene: TRBV27
d_gene: -
CDR3nt: TGTGCCAGCAGTCCGGGCGATGAGCAGTTCTTC
CDR3aa: CASSPGDEQFF

abundance: -
len: 16
j_gene: TRBJ2-7
v_gene: TRBV4-1
d_gene: TRBD2
CDR3nt: TGCGCCAGCAGCCAACAGACTAGCGGGAGGGCAGGCGAGCAGTACTTC
CDR3aa: CASSQQTSGRAGEQYF

abundance: many
len: 13
j_gene: TRBJ2-7
v_gene: TRBV7-9
d_gene: -
CDR3nt: TGTGCCAGCAGCTTTTCAGGGATCTACGAGCAGTACTTC
CDR3aa: CASSFSGIYEQYF

abundance: many
len: 15
j_gene: TRBJ1-3
v_gene: TRBV5-1
d_gene: TRBD1
CDR3nt: TGCGCCAGCAGCGGACAGGGGGCGCCTGGAAACACCATATATTTT
CDR3aa: CASSGQGAPGNTIYF

abundance: many
len: 14
j_gene: TRBJ2-7
v_gene: TRBV28
d_gene: TRBD1
CDR3nt: TGTGCCAGCAGTTTGGGACAGTCGACCTACGAGCAGTACTTC
CDR3aa: CASSLGQSTYEQYF

abundance: few
len: 16
j_gene: TRBJ2-3
v_gene: TRBV24-1
d_gene: TRBD1
CDR3nt: TGTGCCACCAGTGATTGGGGACAGAGGAGCACAGATACGCAGTATTTT
CDR3aa: CATSDWGQRSTDTQYF

abundance: few
len: 16
j_gene: TRBJ2-1
v_gene: TRBV12-3/TRBV12-4
d_gene: TRBD2
CDR3nt: TGTGCCAGCGGAGGGACTAGCGGGGTGTCCTACAATGAGCAGTTCTTC
CDR3aa: CASGGTSGVSYNEQFF

abundance: many
len: 15
j_gene: TRBJ1-2
v_gene: TRBV11-2
d_gene: -
CDR3nt: TGTGCCAGCAGCCTGGGGGGTCAGGGGATCTATGGCTACACCTTC
CDR3aa: CASSLGGQGIYGYTF

abundance: many
len: 19
j_gene: TRBJ2-5
v_gene: TRBV5-6
d_gene: -
CDR3nt: TGTGCCAGCAGCCCGGCGAGGGCAGGAGCACACCTTAGGCGGGAGACCCAGTACTTC
CDR3aa: CASSPARAGAHLRRETQYF

abundance: -
len: 13
j_gene: TRBJ1-5
v_gene: TRBV7-2
d_gene: -
CDR3nt: TGTGCCAGCAGCGATGGACAGTCTCAGCCCCAGCATTTT
CDR3aa: CASSDGQSQPQHF

abundance: medium-sized
len: 12
j_gene: TRBJ2-7
v_gene: TRBV20-1
d_gene: -
CDR3nt: TGCAGTGCTCCCGCGAGGGGTTACGAGCAGTACTTC
CDR3aa: CSAPARGYEQYF

abundance: many
len: 15
j_gene: TRBJ1-6
v_gene: TRBV20-1
d_gene: -
CDR3nt: TGCAGTGCTACAGTACAGCTTTCTTATAATTCACCCCTCCACTTT
CDR3aa: CSATVQLSYNSPLHF

abundance: many
len: 14
j_gene: TRBJ2-1
v_gene: TRBV14
d_gene: TRBD2
CDR3nt: TGTGCCAGCAGCCAAGCCAGGGAGGGCAATGAGCAGTTCTTC
CDR3aa: CASSQAREGNEQFF

abundance: many
len: 17
j_gene: TRBJ2-4
v_gene: TRBV6-2/TRBV6-3
d_gene: -
CDR3nt: TGTGCCAGCAGTTACTCCCGGGCCGAGGGCTCCAAAAACATTCAGTACTTC
CDR3aa: CASSYSRAEGSKNIQYF

abundance: many
len: 14
j_gene: TRBJ2-1
v_gene: TRBV7-3
d_gene: TRBD2
CDR3nt: TGTGCCAGCAGCCCCACCGGGAGGGCAAGTGAGCAGTTCTTC
CDR3aa: CASSPTGRASEQFF

abundance: many
len: 12
j_gene: TRBJ1-1
v_gene: TRBV19
d_gene: -
CDR3nt: TGTGCCAGTAGTTTCCTGAACACTGAAGCTTTCTTT
CDR3aa: CASSFLNTEAFF

abundance: many
len: 14
j_gene: TRBJ2-1
v_gene: TRBV6-2/TRBV6-3
d_gene: -
CDR3nt: TGTGCCAGCTCTAAGGACTACCCCTACAATGAGCAGTTCTTC
CDR3aa: CASSKDYPYNEQFF

abundance: many
len: 11
j_gene: TRBJ2-5
v_gene: TRBV5-6
d_gene: -
CDR3nt: TGTGCCAGCAGCTTGGCGGAGACCCAGTACTTC
CDR3aa: CASSLAETQYF

abundance: many
len: 15
j_gene: TRBJ2-7
v_gene: TRBV13
d_gene: TRBD2
CDR3nt: TGTGCCAGCAGCTTCCCTGCGGGGGGGACCTACGAGCAGTACTTC
CDR3aa: CASSFPAGGTYEQYF

abundance: -
len: 14
j_gene: TRBJ2-5
v_gene: TRBV7-9
d_gene: -
CDR3nt: TGTGCCAGCAGCCGTTCGGGCGGCGGGGAGACCCAGTACTTC
CDR3aa: CASSRSGGGETQYF

abundance: -
len: 13
j_gene: TRBJ2-3
v_gene: TRBV7-2
d_gene: -
CDR3nt: TGTGCCAGCAGCCCTTGGAGCACAGATACGCAGTATTTT
CDR3aa: CASSPWSTDTQYF

abundance: many
len: 12
j_gene: TRBJ1-4
v_gene: TRBV27
d_gene: -
CDR3nt: TGTGCCAGCGGGGGAACTAATGAAAAACTGTTTTTT
CDR3aa: CASGGTNEKLFF

abundance: many
len: 15
j_gene: TRBJ2-5
v_gene: TRBV6-1
d_gene: -
CDR3nt: TGTGCCAGCAGTGCGACGGACTCACATATAGAGACCCAGTACTTC
CDR3aa: CASSATDSHIETQYF

abundance: many
len: 13
j_gene: TRBJ1-6
v_gene: TRBV11-3
d_gene: -
CDR3nt: TGTGCCAGCAGCCGAATAATGAATTCACCCCTCCACTTT
CDR3aa: CASSRIMNSPLHF

abundance: few
len: 15
j_gene: TRBJ2-4
v_gene: TRBV7-9
d_gene: -
CDR3nt: TGTGCCAGCAGCTTGACCGGCGCTAACAAAAACATTCAGTACTTC
CDR3aa: CASSLTGANKNIQYF

abundance: -
len: 17
j_gene: TRBJ2-1
v_gene: TRBV6-2/TRBV6-3
d_gene: TRBD2
CDR3nt: TGTGCCAGCAGGGAGAAGCTTGGGACTAGGGGGAACAATGAGCAGTTCTTC
CDR3aa: CASREKLGTRGNNEQFF

abundance: medium-sized
len: 13
j_gene: TRBJ1-6
v_gene: TRBV27
d_gene: -
CDR3nt: TGTGCCAGCAGTTTGTGGGTAAACTCACCCCTCCACTTT
CDR3aa: CASSLWVNSPLHF

abundance: medium-sized
len: 16
j_gene: TRBJ2-6
v_gene: TRBV28
d_gene: -
CDR3nt: TGTGCCAGCAGTTTACTTGGGGCGGGTAAGGCCAACGTCCTGACTTTC
CDR3aa: CASSLLGAGKANVLTF

abundance: few
len: 11
j_gene: TRBJ1-2
v_gene: TRBV6-6
d_gene: -
CDR3nt: TGTGCCAGCAGCCCCTGGGGGGCCCACACCTTC
CDR3aa: CASSPWGAHTF